The sample holds a few counts of the clone carrying this T cell receptor (beta chain). Its antigen is unknown. This sample is drawn from a study of vaccination and CD4 T cells after COVID-19. Treatment specified: approximately 10-day PBMC culture with coronavirus spike peptide pools or control peptides (ViraFEST assay). ViraFEST used peptide pools to expand antigen-specific T cells before TCR sequencing. Cultured CD4+ T-cell DNA underwent Oncomine TCR Beta short-read sequencing. TCRdb re-analysed the PCR reads in MiXCR, keeping a single row per CDR3 protein. In the table there are about 17,000 distinct CDR3 sequences, roughly 31% of which are singletons. The source material was cultured CD4+ T cells from blood. The TCR was taken from a human donor with COVID-19.

The chain's CDR3 is CASSQGPAGGGRLNTEAFF. The CDR3 DNA follows: TGCGCCAGCAGCCAAGGGCCCGCGGGTGGAGGCCGCTTGAACACTGAAGCTTTCTTT. V usage is TRBV4-1 and J usage is TRBJ1-1; D gene uncertain. The V end was cut by 1 base, the J end by 0 bases, with 21 bases between. This CDR3 comprises 19 residues. Germline CDR1 MGHRA, CDR2 YSYEKL.